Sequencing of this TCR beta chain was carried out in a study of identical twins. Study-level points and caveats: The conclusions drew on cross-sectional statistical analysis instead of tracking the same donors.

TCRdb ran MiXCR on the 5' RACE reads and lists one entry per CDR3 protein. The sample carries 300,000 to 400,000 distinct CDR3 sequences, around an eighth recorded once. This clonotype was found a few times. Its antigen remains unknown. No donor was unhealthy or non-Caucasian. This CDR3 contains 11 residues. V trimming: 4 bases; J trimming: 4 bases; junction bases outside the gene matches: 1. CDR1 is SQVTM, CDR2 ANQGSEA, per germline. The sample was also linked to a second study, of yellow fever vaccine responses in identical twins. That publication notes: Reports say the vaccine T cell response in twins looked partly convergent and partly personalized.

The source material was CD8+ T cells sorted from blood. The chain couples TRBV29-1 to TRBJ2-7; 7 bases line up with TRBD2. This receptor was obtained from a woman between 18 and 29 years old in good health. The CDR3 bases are TGCAGCGTTGCTAGCGGTTACGAGCAGTACTTC. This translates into CSVASGYEQYF.